Below are 22 T cell receptor beta chains sequenced from a single sample in a study of Graves' ophthalmopathy and Graves' hyperthyroidism. From RNA, the CDR3 regions of TCR beta chains were amplified and sequenced. An initial RT-PCR round employing HTBI primers preceded a second-round multiplex PCR. One entry per CDR3 protein, called by TCRdb with MiXCR from the multiplex PCR reads. The sample consists of hundreds of thousands of distinct CDR3 sequences, 22% of them appearing once. The specimen sequenced was peripheral blood. The receptors here all came from a woman younger than 35 with stable Graves' hyperthyroidism. Some clones in this sample may be carry-over from other donors' samples.

This chain connects TRBV15 to TRBJ1-1; D may be TRBD1 (5 bases). This CDR3 is built from 13 residues. V lost 11 bases and J 1 base, leaving 14 bases between the germline ends. Germline V gene lookup returns CDR1 LNHNV and CDR2 YYDKDF (reference sequence). The CDR3 coding sequence is TGTGCCGCCAAGGGCGGGGGGAACACTGAAGCTTTCTTT. Its translation: CAAKGGGNTEAFF.

The table lists this clonotype with a few counts. The CDR3 protein is CAWSRGQGPQETQYF. CDR3 nucleotide sequence: TGTGCCTGGAGCAGAGGACAGGGTCCCCAAGAGACCCAGTACTTC. V and J are TRBV30 and TRBJ2-5, with TRBD1 matching 8 bases. Trimming at V came to 3 bases and at J to 1 base, leaving 7 bases not matched to a gene. The V gene's germline CDR1 is GTSNPN and CDR2 SVGIG (reference sequence). The CDR3 has 15 residues.

This clonotype was detected only once. The chain links TRBV12-3 or TRBV12-4 to TRBJ1-5, with D possibly TRBD1 on 6 matching bases. This CDR3 contains 16 residues. V shed 6 bases and J shed 0 bases, with 15 bases lying between them. CDR3 in DNA: TGTGCCAGCAGCCCGGGGGGGCCGCCTAGCAATCAGCCCCAGCATTTT. This encodes CASSPGGPPSNQPQHF.

The rearrangement joins TRBV6-1 to TRBJ2-2; D is possibly TRBD1 or TRBD2 (5 bases each). The CDR3 is 15 amino acids. CDR1 MNHNS and CDR2 SASEGT come from the germline V gene. With 4 bases removed from V and 3 bases from J, the gap between germline ends came to 12 bases. This CDR3 is CASSGGEADTGELFF. As DNA, the CDR3 is TGTGCCAGCAGTGGAGGGGAAGCGGACACCGGGGAGCTGTTTTTT.

Many counts were recorded for this clonotype. An end of the junction does not agree with germline; a read error may underlie this. The V gene is TRBV12-3 or TRBV12-4, the J gene TRBJ1-5; perhaps TRBD1 as D (5 bases). This CDR3 comprises 15 residues. As DNA, the CDR3 is TGTGCCAGCAGTACCCCCGGCGGACACAATCAGCCCCAGCAGTTT. Translated: CASSTPGGHNQPQQF.

Many counts were recorded for this clonotype. The chain recombines TRBV10-2 with TRBJ1-1; TRBD1 matches 8 bases. Unmatched junction bases numbered 1, after V lost 9 bases and J lost 1 base. Germline-derived CDR1 and CDR2 are WSHSY and SAAADI. The CDR3 consists of 12 residues. CDR3 sequence: CASGQGNTEAFF. The CDR3 DNA reads as TGCGCCAGTGGACAGGGGAACACTGAAGCTTTCTTT.

The V gene is TRBV7-9, the J gene TRBJ2-5, with D maybe TRBD1 (6 bases). The germline gives CDR1 SEHNR, CDR2 FQNEAQ (reference sequence). The CDR3 consists of 14 residues. Trimming took off 5 bases at V and 3 bases at J, with 13 bases between the two ends. CDR3 nucleotides: TGTGCCAGCAGCGCAGTACAGGGTAAAGAGACCCAGTACTTC. Encoded protein: CASSAVQGKETQYF.

This clonotype was detected ten times or more. The chain joins TRBV20-1 to TRBJ2-7; 7 nucleotides line up with TRBD2. Unmatched junction bases numbered 5, after V lost 0 bases and J lost 3 bases. The CDR3 has 14 residues. Germline V lookup: CDR1 DFQATT, CDR2 SNEGSKA (reference sequence). In DNA, the CDR3 is TGCAGTGCTAGAGATCCCGGGGGGTTCTACGAGCAGTACTTC. Translated: CSARDPGGFYEQYF.

This clonotype was counted ten times or more. The gene calls are TRBV12-3 or TRBV12-4 and TRBJ2-2; TRBD1 is a possible D gene (6 bases). With 1 base removed from V and 8 bases from J, the gap between germline ends came to 8 bases. The CDR3 length is 13 residues. The CDR3 DNA follows: TGTGCCAGCAGTTTAGACAGGGAGGGGGAGCTGTTTTTT. This translates into CASSLDREGELFF.

This clonotype was detected a few times. This chain joins TRBV12-3 or TRBV12-4 and TRBJ2-7; D not resolved. Trimming cost V 6 bases and J 7 bases, with 13 bases left between them. The CDR3 loop spans 12 amino acids. Written as DNA, the CDR3 is TGTGCCAGCAGGGACGGTTTGGAAGAGCAGTACTTC. Protein: CASRDGLEEQYF.

V usage is TRBV19 and J usage is TRBJ2-4; the D call may be TRBD1 or TRBD2 (5 bases each). Germline CDR1 reads LNHDA; CDR2 reads SQIVND (reference sequence). The CDR3 has 15 residues. Trimming removed 6 bases at V and 7 bases at J, with 19 bases between. This chain's CDR3 is CASRAGAVVGNIQYF. Here the CDR3 DNA reads TGTGCCAGTAGGGCCGGGGCGGTCGTCGGCAACATTCAGTACTTC.

The count of this clonotype is one. This clone may be a read error of a much larger clone one base away. The rearrangement joins TRBV29-1 to TRBJ2-5; the match to TRBD2 covers 7 bases. The CDR3 length is 12 residues. Germline CDR1 reads SQVTM; CDR2 reads ANQGSEA. CDR3 sequence reads: CSVGSRGETQDF. The CDR3 DNA reads as TGCAGCGTTGGCAGCCGGGGGGAGACCCAGGACTTC.

This clonotype was detected ten times or more. The V and J genes are TRBV12-3 or TRBV12-4 and TRBJ2-7; D ambiguous. The CDR3 spans 14 residues. V was clipped by 3 bases and J by 5 bases, with 14 bases between them. The DNA of the CDR3 is TGTGCCAGCAGTTTCGACCCTACGGTTGACGAGCAGTACTTC. Protein: CASSFDPTVDEQYF.

This clonotype was found many times. The chain couples TRBV6-5 to TRBJ1-2; no definite D call. The V end lost 4 bases, the J end lost 0 bases, and 12 bases lay between the germline ends. The CDR3 consists of 15 residues. Germline V gene data show CDR1 as MNHEY and CDR2 as SVGAGI. CDR3 region: CASSSPFTANYGYTF. Written as DNA, the CDR3 is TGTGCCAGCAGTTCCCCCTTTACGGCTAACTATGGCTACACCTTC.

This clonotype was seen a handful of times. The V and J genes are TRBV12-3 or TRBV12-4 and TRBJ2-5; D possibly uses TRBD1 or TRBD2 (6 bases each). Trimming stripped 3 bases from V and 3 bases from J, with 11 bases between. This CDR3 is 14 amino acids long. Here the CDR3 DNA reads TGTGCCAGCAGTTTTACAGGGACTGAAGAGACCCAGTACTTC. Its translation is CASSFTGTEETQYF.

This clonotype was found many times. The rearrangement uses TRBV20-1 and TRBJ1-3, with a weak D call TRBD1 (5 bases). The CDR3 is made up of 14 amino acids. Trimming took 1 base from V and 4 from J, leaving 11 bases between them. Germline CDR1 is DFQATT and CDR2 is SNEGSKA (reference sequence). For the CDR3, the DNA is TGCAGTGCTAGAGGGGCAGGGATCGGAAACACCATATATTTT. Amino acids: CSARGAGIGNTIYF.

This clonotype appeared a few times. The chain employs TRBV20-1 and TRBJ2-6, with 8 nucleotides matching TRBD1. This CDR3 contains 14 residues. In germline, CDR1 is DFQATT, CDR2 SNEGSKA (reference sequence). With 6 bases clipped from V and 2 bases from J, the junction kept 3 bases outside the gene matches. The CDR3 here is CSARTGTGANVLTF. CDR3 DNA sequence: TGCAGTGCCCGGACAGGGACTGGGGCCAACGTCCTGACTTTC.

This clonotype appeared many times. The genes are TRBV29-1 and TRBJ2-7; TRBD1 or TRBD2 may be the D gene (5 bases each). Per the germline V gene, CDR1 is SQVTM and CDR2 is ANQGSEA. Trimming cost V 6 bases and J 0 bases, with 12 bases left between them. This CDR3 is 13 amino acids long. The DNA of the CDR3 is TGCAGCGTCCGGGGCTACATCTCCTACGAGCAGTACTTC. It specifies CSVRGYISYEQYF.

This clonotype came up a few times. The CDR3 spells CASSNRAEAFF. The CDR3 DNA follows: TGTGCCAGTAGCAACAGGGCTGAAGCTTTCTTT. The V gene is TRBV19, the J gene TRBJ1-1, with a possible D match to TRBD1 (6 bases). CDR1 is LNHDA and CDR2 is SQIVND in the germline V gene (reference sequence). There are 11 residues in the CDR3. Trimming stripped 6 bases from V and 6 bases from J, with 8 bases between.

At least ten counts were recorded for this clonotype. The rearrangement uses TRBV6-1 and TRBJ1-1; 12 bases line up with TRBD1. The germline gives CDR1 MNHNS, CDR2 SASEGT. Trimming at V came to 6 bases and at J to 7 bases, leaving 6 bases not matched to a gene. The CDR3 totals 14 residues. CDR3 protein: CASRRDRGLGEAFF. The CDR3 DNA is TGTGCCAGCAGGCGGGACAGGGGGCTCGGTGAAGCTTTCTTT.

This clonotype has a handful of counts. The chain recombines TRBV27 with TRBJ1-5, with TRBD1 identical over 9 bases. Germline CDR1 MNHEY, CDR2 SMNVEV (reference sequence). The CDR3 is made up of 15 amino acids. V lost 6 bases, J lost 6 bases, and 9 bases stayed unmatched. This CDR3 is CASSTLGQGIQPQHF. The CDR3, as DNA: TGTGCCAGCAGCACATTAGGACAGGGGATTCAGCCCCAGCATTTT.

This clonotype was observed many times. The chain joins TRBV7-9 to TRBJ1-2; 9 bases match TRBD1. The CDR3 length is 13 residues. Germline values: CDR1 SEHNR, CDR2 FQNEAQ (reference sequence). The V gene end was trimmed by 5 bases and the J gene end by 7 bases; junction bases not matched to a gene: 5. The CDR3 protein is CASSTDRGGGYTF. In DNA, the CDR3 is TGTGCCAGCAGCACCGACAGGGGGGGTGGCTACACCTTC.